The next 9 T cell receptor beta chains were all read from a single sample in a study of early T cells in non-severe SARS-CoV-2 infection. In TCRdb, the 5' RACE reads were re-called with MiXCR into one record per CDR3 protein. This table holds tens of thousands of distinct CDR3 sequences, 15% found once. The sequencing sample was made of whole blood. The receptors here all came from an adult who was a healthcare worker with PCR-confirmed SARS-CoV-2 infection or an uninfected control (not recorded which).

The chain joins TRBV7-8 to TRBJ2-7, with TRBD2 as a possible D gene (6 bases). CDR3 length: 14 amino acids. Trimming stripped 5 bases from V and 4 bases from J, with 15 bases between. The germline gives CDR1 SGHVS, CDR2 FQNEAQ. CDR3 nucleotide sequence: TGTGCCAGCAGCCCTAGGAGGGCGAATTACGAGCAGTACTTC. It encodes CASSPRRANYEQYF.

The V and J genes are TRBV29-1 and TRBJ1-2; maybe TRBD1 (5 bases). Per the germline V gene, CDR1 is SQVTM and CDR2 is ANQGSEA. The ends were cut back, 7 bases at V and 1 base at J, with 10 bases in the middle. The CDR3 sequence is 12 residues long. CDR3 residues: CSAGRGNYGYTF. In nucleotides, the CDR3 is TGCAGCGCAGGGAGGGGTAACTATGGCTACACCTTC.

The rearrangement uses TRBV12-3 or TRBV12-4 and TRBJ1-2, with 10 bases that match TRBD1. CDR3 length: 15 amino acids. The junction had 9 bases not matched to a gene; V was cut back by 4 bases and J by 7 bases. The CDR3 here is CASSYQDRGIGGYTF. The DNA of the CDR3 is TGTGCCAGCAGTTACCAGGACAGGGGGATTGGTGGCTACACCTTC.

This clonotype was detected a few times. The rearrangement uses TRBV20-1 and TRBJ2-4, with no clear D. Germline lookup yields CDR1 DFQATT and CDR2 SNEGSKA (reference sequence). The germline V and J ends were trimmed by 6 bases and 7 bases, with 19 bases remaining between them. The CDR3 runs 14 residues. CDR3 nucleotide sequence: TGCAGTGCGAACAACCCAACAACCGCGAACATTCAGTACTTC. Protein: CSANNPTTANIQYF.

In this sample, this clonotype turned up a few times. The J gene is TRBJ2-5, the V gene TRBV5-1, with D perhaps matching TRBD2 (5 bases). Germline values: CDR1 SGHRS, CDR2 YFSETQ. The germline V and J ends were trimmed by 4 bases and 1 base, with 20 bases remaining between them. This CDR3 is 17 amino acids long. The chain's CDR3 is CASSPLGRDPTQETQYF. In DNA, the CDR3 is TGCGCCAGCAGCCCTTTAGGGAGAGACCCTACCCAAGAGACCCAGTACTTC.

This clonotype appeared a few times. CDR3 residues: CSVTSRTETQYF. CDR3 in DNA: TGCAGCGTTACTTCCAGAACGGAGACCCAGTACTTC. The chain uses TRBV29-1 and TRBJ2-5, with D hard to call. The germline gives CDR1 SQVTM, CDR2 ANQGSEA. This CDR3 has 12 amino acids. Trimming removed 5 bases from V and 5 bases from J, with 12 bases in between.

This clonotype has more than one count but fewer than ten. J is TRBJ2-7 and V is TRBV28, with no clear D. There are 15 residues in the CDR3. Trimming removed 4 bases from V and 4 bases from J, with 17 bases in between. CDR1 is MDHEN and CDR2 is SYDVKM in the germline V gene. CDR3 residues: CASSSPGSSGYEQYF. In DNA, the CDR3 is TGTGCCAGCAGTTCGCCAGGTTCCTCGGGTTACGAGCAGTACTTC.

This clonotype was found many times. This rearrangement joins TRBV10-3 to TRBJ2-1, with D possibly matching TRBD2 (5 bases). The CDR3 is 13 amino acids. Trimming left V 8 bases short and J 5 bases short, with 13 bases between. The germline V gene encodes CDR1 ENHRY and CDR2 SYGVKD. The CDR3 loop is CAIGSLVDNEQFF. CDR3 DNA: TGTGCCATCGGATCACTAGTCGACAATGAGCAGTTCTTC.

At least ten counts were recorded for this clonotype. This chain connects TRBV7-2 to TRBJ2-2; TRBD2 aligns across 7 bases. J lost 7 bases, V lost 5 bases, and 16 bases had no gene match. Germline V gene sequence: CDR1 SGHTA, CDR2 FQGNSA. CDR3 length: 17 residues. DNA for the CDR3: TGTGCCAGCAGCCGGAGGAGGGGAGCGGGGCCCAGCGGGGAGCTGTTTTTT. Residues: CASSRRRGAGPSGELFF.